Each of the 19 T cell receptor beta chains below was sequenced from the same sample in a study of human T cells and chemical hapten exposure. The time point denotes: patch test 1, 2 weeks after DPC sensitization. Indicated treatment: therapeutic diphenylcyclopropenone sensitization with weekly scalp DPC. TCRdb analysed the RACE reads with MiXCR anew, one entry per CDR3 protein. Among 350,000 or so distinct CDR3 sequences listed, about 7% were seen once. The sample was whole blood, taken in connection with sensitization to the hapten diphenylcyclopropenone (DPC). These receptors all stem from a woman aged 18-29 years with alopecia areata. Some clones in this sample may be carry-over from other donors' samples.

The chain employs TRBV4-1 and TRBJ1-2; D possibly corresponds to TRBD1 (5 bases). V lost 3 bases to trimming and J lost 6 bases, with 14 bases between them. The CDR3 is 14 residues long. Germline values: CDR1 MGHRA, CDR2 YSYEKL. DNA of the CDR3: TGCGCCAGCAGCCATCTGGGGACTGACCATGGCTACACCTTC. It translates to CASSHLGTDHGYTF.

The sample holds many counts of this clonotype. J is TRBJ2-3 and V is TRBV5-1, with 10 bases aligning to TRBD1. Germline trimming cut 4 bases from V and 4 bases from J; bases unmatched to any gene: 6. Germline CDR1 SGHRS, CDR2 YFSETQ. CDR3 length: 15 residues. The CDR3 coding sequence is TGCGCCAGCAGCGGCGGGACAGGGGTCGCAGATACGCAGTATTTT. Protein sequence: CASSGGTGVADTQYF.

A few counts support this clonotype. The V gene is TRBV29-1, the J gene TRBJ2-5, with D perhaps matching TRBD2 (6 bases). This CDR3 has 14 amino acids. Germline V CDR1 and CDR2: SQVTM, ANQGSEA. Trimming cost V 4 bases and J 1 base, with 13 bases left between them. The DNA of the CDR3 is TGCAGCGTTGTGGCGGGGACGGCCCAAGAGACCCAGTACTTC. Amino acids: CSVVAGTAQETQYF. The variable domain in full, completed from reference TRBV29-1 and TRBJ2-5, reads SAVISQKPSRDICQRGTSLTIQCQVDSQVTMMFWYRQQPGQSLTLIATANQGSEATYESGFVIDKFPISRPNLTFSTLTVSNMSPEDSSIYLCSVVAGTAQETQYFGPGTRLLVL.

The chain combines TRBV4-1 with TRBJ2-7; D call uncertain. This CDR3 contains 15 residues. The V gene lost 1 base and the J gene lost 7 bases, with 17 bases spanning the gap. Germline assignment: CDR1 MGHRA and CDR2 YSYEKL. The CDR3 protein is CASSQGDELIGEQYF. The CDR3 DNA follows: TGCGCCAGCAGCCAAGGAGACGAGCTAATCGGGGAGCAGTACTTC.

This clonotype was detected only a few times. The V gene is TRBV4-1, the J gene TRBJ2-3; TRBD2 aligns across 13 bases. CDR1 MGHRA and CDR2 YSYEKL come from the germline V gene. CDR3 length: 19 residues. V lost 3 bases, J lost 1 base, and 10 bases stayed unmatched. DNA of the CDR3: TGCGCCAGCAGCCAGTTTCCATTTGGGACTAGCGGGGGCACAGATACGCAGTATTTT. As protein: CASSQFPFGTSGGTDTQYF.

This chain uses TRBV28 with TRBJ2-2; D is undetermined. This CDR3 spans 15 amino acids. V lost 3 bases, J lost 6 bases, and 14 bases lay in between. Germline V gene sequence: CDR1 MDHEN, CDR2 SYDVKM. CDR3 sequence: CASSFRSKGSGELFF. The DNA of the CDR3 is TGTGCCAGCAGTTTTCGCAGTAAGGGATCCGGGGAGCTGTTTTTT.

The J gene is TRBJ2-4, the V gene TRBV29-1; no definite D call. Trimming pared 5 bases from V and 5 bases from J, leaving 4 bases between. The CDR3 has 10 residues. Germline assignment: CDR1 SQVTM and CDR2 ANQGSEA. The DNA of the CDR3 is TGCAGCGTTCAGGAAAACATTCAGTACTTC. Translated: CSVQENIQYF.

This clonotype appeared many times. The rearrangement joins TRBV5-1 to TRBJ1-2, with 9 bases fitting TRBD1. J was trimmed by 1 base and V by 4 bases; bases with no gene match: 5. The CDR3 covers 15 residues. CDR1 and CDR2 (germline): SGHRS, YFSETQ. CDR3 coding DNA: TGCGCCAGCAGCGTTACAGGGGGCGATAACTATGGCTACACCTTC. This gives the protein CASSVTGGDNYGYTF.

Ten or more counts support this clonotype. This rearrangement joins TRBV12-5 to TRBJ2-3, with TRBD2 matching 9 bases. After removal of 8 bases from V and 4 bases from J, the junction contained 7 bases not matched to a gene. CDR1 and CDR2 (germline): LGHNT, FRNRAP. The CDR3 covers 14 residues. CDR3 nucleotide sequence: TGTGCTAGTATGGCTAGCGGGGCAGCAGATACGCAGTATTTT. This translates into CASMASGAADTQYF.

This clonotype has a count of ten or more. This sequence joins TRBV20-1 and TRBJ2-7; TRBD1 agrees at 8 bases. Losses at the gene ends were 0 bases for V and 7 bases for J; bases not matched to a gene: 14. CDR3 length: 16 residues. Germline lookup yields CDR1 DFQATT and CDR2 SNEGSKA (reference sequence). The CDR3 coding sequence is TGCAGTGCTAGAGACCAATTCGGACAGGGCGATAGGGAGCAGTACTTC. Translation: CSARDQFGQGDREQYF.

The table lists this clonotype with many counts. The rearrangement uses TRBV12-3 or TRBV12-4 and TRBJ2-1; D perhaps matches TRBD1 (6 bases). The ends were cut back, 6 bases at V and 3 bases at J, with 12 bases in the middle. This CDR3 region has 14 residues. The CDR3 reads CASSNDRFYNEQFF. CDR3 sequence (DNA): TGTGCCAGCAGCAATGACAGGTTCTACAATGAGCAGTTCTTC.

This sequence joins TRBV13 and TRBJ1-6; D not resolved. Trimming left V 0 bases short and J 5 bases short, with 8 bases between. Germline V gene lookup returns CDR1 PRHDT and CDR2 FYEKMQ (reference sequence). The CDR3 extends over 15 amino acids. The CDR3, as DNA: TGTGCCAGCAGCTTAGGGGGGTTGGATAATTCACCCCTCCACTTT. Its translation is CASSLGGLDNSPLHF. Together with reference TRBV13 and TRBJ1-6, the CDR3 gives the full variable domain: AAGVIQSPRHLIKEKRETATLKCYPIPRHDTVYWYQQGPGQDPQFLISFYEKMQSDKGSIPDRFSAQQFSDYHSELNMSSLELGDSALYFCASSLGGLDNSPLHFGNGTRLTVT.

This clonotype appeared many times. The V gene is TRBV6-2 or TRBV6-3, the J gene TRBJ2-7; no clear D. Germline CDR1 reads MNHEY; CDR2 reads SVGEGT. V was clipped by 0 bases and J by 7 bases, with 13 bases between them. The CDR3 covers 14 residues. The DNA for the CDR3 is TGTGCCAGCAGTTACTCCCTCGGAACTTGGGAGCAGTACTTC. Protein: CASSYSLGTWEQYF.

DNA for the CDR3: TGTGCCAGCAGCTTACGGGGGGTGGATGAGCAGTTCTTC. This sequence encodes CASSLRGVDEQFF. V is TRBV7-9 and J is TRBJ2-1, with 7 bases identical to TRBD2. CDR1 SEHNR and CDR2 FQNEAQ come from the germline V gene (reference sequence). The CDR3 length is 13 residues. V trimming: 2 bases; J trimming: 8 bases; junction bases outside the gene matches: 3.

This chain uses TRBV24-1 with TRBJ2-3; 8 positions agree with TRBD2. The trim removed 9 bases at V and 2 bases at J, leaving 6 bases unmatched. Germline CDR1 is KGHDR and CDR2 is SFDVKD. The CDR3 spans 14 residues. In DNA, the CDR3 is TGTGCCACCTCCAGGCGGGGGGCCACAGATACGCAGTATTTT. It yields the protein CATSRRGATDTQYF.

The V and J genes are TRBV7-8 and TRBJ2-5, with D unresolved. Between the trimmed V and J ends, which lost 5 bases and 3 bases, there was a span of 16 bases. Germline CDR1 is SGHVS and CDR2 is FQNEAQ. The CDR3 length is 15 residues. CDR3 DNA: TGTGCCAGCAGCCCGATAAGGGCGAACGAAGAGACCCAGTACTTC. It specifies CASSPIRANEETQYF.

This clonotype was seen only a few times. The chain combines TRBV3-1 with TRBJ1-1; D might be TRBD1 (5 bases). The V end lost 7 bases, the J end lost 7 bases, and 13 bases lay between the germline ends. This CDR3 spans 12 amino acids. Germline CDR1 is LGHDT and CDR2 is YNNKEL (reference sequence). CDR3 loop: CASIHSGGEAFF. The CDR3 DNA reads as TGTGCCAGCATTCACTCGGGGGGTGAAGCTTTCTTT.

This clonotype was observed at least ten times. V and J are TRBV5-6 and TRBJ2-3; 10 bases fit TRBD2. V trimming: 2 bases; J trimming: 0 bases; junction bases outside the gene matches: 12. Germline V lookup: CDR1 SGHDT, CDR2 YYEEEE. The CDR3 contains 19 residues. DNA of the CDR3: TGTGCCAGCAGCTTCGTTCGAGTAGCGGGGGGTACTAGCACAGATACGCAGTATTTT. It yields the protein CASSFVRVAGGTSTDTQYF.

This clonotype occurred many times. The V and J genes are TRBV7-9 and TRBJ1-1; no firm D call. V was clipped by 1 base and J by 1 base, with 7 bases between them. Germline V CDR1 and CDR2: SEHNR, FQNEAQ (reference sequence). The CDR3 length is 14 residues. The CDR3 coding sequence is TGTGCCAGCAGCTTAGGCGAGGCGAACACTGAAGCTTTCTTT. Its translation: CASSLGEANTEAFF.